This T cell receptor (beta chain) was captured in a study of blood T cell repertoires in COVID-19 (dated by TCRdb to 2020 to 2021). Looking at the study overall: The collaborator samples originated in the United States, Italy and Spain and spanned the acute and convalescent phases of COVID-19. The prospective study material was composed of cDNA or gDNA derived from T cells, B-cell-depleted T cells, or PBMCs. Subjects who had been exposed to COVID-19, were actively infected with it, or had recovered from it provided the deeply sampled blood TCRbeta repertoires that made up the dataset. The repertoires were released in a freely available public database intended as a resource for research on the immune response to SARS-CoV-2. The samples were drawn from two sources: the first 160 participants of the ongoing ImmuneRACE study, and 1,000 to 1,500 subjects contributed by 6 global collaborators. The sample metadata nearly always contained a de-identified subject ID, COVID-19 status, age in years and sex. HLA class I and class II types, where available, came from metadata supplied by the sample provider rather than from assay-based typing. The study at large found these results: How much clinical and demographic metadata was included differed by source and by participant, and the metadata was provided uncurated.

TCRbeta CDR3 regions were amplified from genomic DNA using the immunoSEQ Assay, a bias-controlled multiplex PCR. The study's own analysis went as follows. The number of nucleated cells in each sample was estimated from the amplification of reference gene primers within the assay. To quantify the absolute abundance of each unique TCRbeta CDR3 rearrangement, sequence reads were collapsed and filtered. Productive Simpson clonality was computed per sample as the square root of Simpson's diversity index over productive rearrangements. What TCRdb holds here is the immuneACCESS table cut down to in-frame rearrangements. Part of the clones is not present; checked against another copy, under half of the missing clones reflect an unresolved V gene, and the others are unexplained. D and trimming come from the DNA, and the V and J calls and clone size come from that table. This sample comprises 200,000 to 250,000 clones, approximately 85% of them detected only once. 8% to 9% of the sample comes from the top ten.

At one collaborating source in Seattle, patients were enrolled during active infection and were followed longitudinally through the course of disease. Collaborating institutions collected whole blood in K2EDTA tubes following their own protocols. For TCRbeta analysis, collaborators shipped samples as frozen whole blood, isolated PBMCs, or DNA extracted from either of those sample types. Concerning this clone: The clone's antigen remains unknown. An end of the junction differs from the germline gene, which may be a read error. This same CDR3 is encoded by further DNA sequences in the sample.

From the germline V gene (reference sequence), CDR1 is LNHNV and CDR2 is YYDKDF. The CDR3 runs 13 amino acids, cysteine and phenylalanine included. The sequence is cut down to CDR3 DNA, 39 bases in frame from base 1. This chain joins TRBV15 to TRBJ2-5; D gene: possibly TRBD2, on 7 matching bases. This clonotype was sampled from a woman of 80 years or more with COVID-19, enrolled during active disease. Sequencing used peripheral blood. The nucleotide sequence reads as follows: TGCGCCACCCGCAGGGAGGGGGGGGAGACCCAGTACTTC. Its protein is CATRREGGETQYF.